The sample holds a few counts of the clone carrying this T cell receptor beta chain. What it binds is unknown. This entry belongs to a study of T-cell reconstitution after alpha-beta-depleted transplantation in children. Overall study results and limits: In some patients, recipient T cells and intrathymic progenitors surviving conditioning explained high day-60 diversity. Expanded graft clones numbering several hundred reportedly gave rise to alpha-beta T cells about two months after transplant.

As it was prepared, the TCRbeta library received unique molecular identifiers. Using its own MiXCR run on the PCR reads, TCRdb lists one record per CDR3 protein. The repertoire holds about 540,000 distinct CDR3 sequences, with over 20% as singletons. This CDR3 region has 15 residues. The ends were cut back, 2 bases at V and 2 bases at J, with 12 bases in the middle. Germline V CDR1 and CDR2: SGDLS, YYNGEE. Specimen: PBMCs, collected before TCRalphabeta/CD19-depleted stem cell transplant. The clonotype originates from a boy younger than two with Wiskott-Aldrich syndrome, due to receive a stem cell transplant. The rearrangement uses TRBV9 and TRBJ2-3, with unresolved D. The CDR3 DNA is TGTGCCAGCAGCGTCGGGTTTCGTTCCACAGATACGCAGTATTTT. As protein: CASSVGFRSTDTQYF.